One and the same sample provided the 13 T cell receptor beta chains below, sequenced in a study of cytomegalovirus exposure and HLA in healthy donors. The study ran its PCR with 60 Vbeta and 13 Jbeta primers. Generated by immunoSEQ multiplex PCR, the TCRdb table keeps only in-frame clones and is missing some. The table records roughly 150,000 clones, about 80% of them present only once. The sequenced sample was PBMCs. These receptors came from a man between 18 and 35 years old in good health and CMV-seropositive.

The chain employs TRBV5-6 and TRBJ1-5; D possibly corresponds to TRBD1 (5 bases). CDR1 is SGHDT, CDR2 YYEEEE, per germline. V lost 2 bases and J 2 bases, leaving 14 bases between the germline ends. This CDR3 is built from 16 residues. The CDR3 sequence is CASSFYQGGGNQPQHF. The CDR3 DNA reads TGTGCCAGCAGCTTTTACCAGGGAGGGGGCAATCAGCCCCAGCATTTT.

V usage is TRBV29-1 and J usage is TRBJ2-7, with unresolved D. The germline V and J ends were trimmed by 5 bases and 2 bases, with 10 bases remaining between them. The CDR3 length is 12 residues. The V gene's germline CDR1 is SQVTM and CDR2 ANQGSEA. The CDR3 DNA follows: TGCAGCGTTTTGGCACAGACCTACGAGCAGTACTTC. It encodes CSVLAQTYEQYF.

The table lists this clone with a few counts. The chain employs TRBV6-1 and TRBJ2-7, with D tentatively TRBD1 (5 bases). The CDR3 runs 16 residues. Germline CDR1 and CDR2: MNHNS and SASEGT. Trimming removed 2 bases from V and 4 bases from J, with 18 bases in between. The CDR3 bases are TGTGCCAGCAGTGAATACAGGCCGAGCCCGCCTTACGAGCAGTACTTC. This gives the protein CASSEYRPSPPYEQYF.

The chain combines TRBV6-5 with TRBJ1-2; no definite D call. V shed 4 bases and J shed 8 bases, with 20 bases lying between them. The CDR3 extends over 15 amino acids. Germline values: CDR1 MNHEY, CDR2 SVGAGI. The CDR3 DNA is TGTGCCAGCAGTTTAACATACTACAAAAGCCACGGCTACACCTTC. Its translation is CASSLTYYKSHGYTF.

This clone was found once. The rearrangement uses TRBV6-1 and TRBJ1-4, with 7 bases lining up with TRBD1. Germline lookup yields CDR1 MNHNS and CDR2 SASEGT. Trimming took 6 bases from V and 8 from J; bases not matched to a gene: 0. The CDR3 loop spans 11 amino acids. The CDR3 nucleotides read TGTGCCAGCAGGGACAGGGAAAAACTGTTTTTT. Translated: CASRDREKLFF.

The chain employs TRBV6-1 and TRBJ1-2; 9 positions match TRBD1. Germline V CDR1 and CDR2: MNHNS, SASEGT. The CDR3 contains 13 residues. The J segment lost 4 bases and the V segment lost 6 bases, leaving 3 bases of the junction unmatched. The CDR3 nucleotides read TGTGCCAGCAGAGGGACAGGGCCCTATGGCTACACCTTC. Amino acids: CASRGTGPYGYTF.

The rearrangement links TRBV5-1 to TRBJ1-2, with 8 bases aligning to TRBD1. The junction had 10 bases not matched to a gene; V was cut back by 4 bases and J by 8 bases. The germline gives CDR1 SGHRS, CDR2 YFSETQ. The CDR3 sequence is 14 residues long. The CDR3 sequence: CASSPETGESGYTF. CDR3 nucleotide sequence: TGCGCCAGCAGCCCCGAGACAGGGGAAAGCGGCTACACCTTC.

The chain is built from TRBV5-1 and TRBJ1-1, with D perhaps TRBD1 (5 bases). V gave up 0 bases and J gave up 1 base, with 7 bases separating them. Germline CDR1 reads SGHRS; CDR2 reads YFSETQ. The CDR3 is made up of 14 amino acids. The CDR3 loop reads CASSLGRENTEAFF. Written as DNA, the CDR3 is TGCGCCAGCAGCTTGGGCAGGGAGAACACTGAAGCTTTCTTT.

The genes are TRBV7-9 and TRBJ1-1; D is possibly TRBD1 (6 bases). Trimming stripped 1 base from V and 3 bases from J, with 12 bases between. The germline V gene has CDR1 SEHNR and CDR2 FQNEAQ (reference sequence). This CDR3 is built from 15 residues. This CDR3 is CASSLGSDSYTEAFF. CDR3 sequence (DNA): TGTGCCAGCAGCTTAGGTTCGGACAGCTACACTGAAGCTTTCTTT.

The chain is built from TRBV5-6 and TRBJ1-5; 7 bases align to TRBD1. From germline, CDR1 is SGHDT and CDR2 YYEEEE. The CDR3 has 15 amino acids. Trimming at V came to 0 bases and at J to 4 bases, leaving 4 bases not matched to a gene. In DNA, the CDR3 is TGTGCCAGCAGCTTGGTGGGACAGATAAATCAGCCCCAGCATTTT. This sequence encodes CASSLVGQINQPQHF. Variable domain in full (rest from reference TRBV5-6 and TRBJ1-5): DAGVTQSPTHLIKTRGQQVTLRCSPKSGHDTVSWYQQALGQGPQFIFQYYEEEERQRGNFPDRFSGHQFPNYSSELNVNALLLGDSALYLCASSLVGQINQPQHFGDGTRLSIL.

The CDR3 coding sequence is TGTGCCAGCAGCCAAGAGAGGTTCACCGGGGAGCTGTTTTTT. Residues: CASSQERFTGELFF. V usage is TRBV4-2 and J usage is TRBJ2-2; D unclear. CDR1 and CDR2 (germline): LGHNA, YNFKEQ. CDR3 length: 14 amino acids. Trimming cost V 0 bases and J 4 bases, with 6 bases left between them.

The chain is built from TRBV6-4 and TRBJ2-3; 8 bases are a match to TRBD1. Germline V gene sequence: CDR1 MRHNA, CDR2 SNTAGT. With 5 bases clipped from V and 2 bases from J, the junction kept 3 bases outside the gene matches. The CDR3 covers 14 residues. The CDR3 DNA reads TGTGCCAGCAGTCCGGGACAGGACACAGATACGCAGTATTTT. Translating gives CASSPGQDTDTQYF.

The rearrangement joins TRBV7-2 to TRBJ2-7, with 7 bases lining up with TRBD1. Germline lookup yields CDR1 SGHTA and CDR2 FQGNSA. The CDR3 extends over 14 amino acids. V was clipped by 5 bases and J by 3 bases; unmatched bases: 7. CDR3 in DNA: TGTGCCAGCAGCAGGGGGCTAGTCGACTACGAGCAGTACTTC. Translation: CASSRGLVDYEQYF.